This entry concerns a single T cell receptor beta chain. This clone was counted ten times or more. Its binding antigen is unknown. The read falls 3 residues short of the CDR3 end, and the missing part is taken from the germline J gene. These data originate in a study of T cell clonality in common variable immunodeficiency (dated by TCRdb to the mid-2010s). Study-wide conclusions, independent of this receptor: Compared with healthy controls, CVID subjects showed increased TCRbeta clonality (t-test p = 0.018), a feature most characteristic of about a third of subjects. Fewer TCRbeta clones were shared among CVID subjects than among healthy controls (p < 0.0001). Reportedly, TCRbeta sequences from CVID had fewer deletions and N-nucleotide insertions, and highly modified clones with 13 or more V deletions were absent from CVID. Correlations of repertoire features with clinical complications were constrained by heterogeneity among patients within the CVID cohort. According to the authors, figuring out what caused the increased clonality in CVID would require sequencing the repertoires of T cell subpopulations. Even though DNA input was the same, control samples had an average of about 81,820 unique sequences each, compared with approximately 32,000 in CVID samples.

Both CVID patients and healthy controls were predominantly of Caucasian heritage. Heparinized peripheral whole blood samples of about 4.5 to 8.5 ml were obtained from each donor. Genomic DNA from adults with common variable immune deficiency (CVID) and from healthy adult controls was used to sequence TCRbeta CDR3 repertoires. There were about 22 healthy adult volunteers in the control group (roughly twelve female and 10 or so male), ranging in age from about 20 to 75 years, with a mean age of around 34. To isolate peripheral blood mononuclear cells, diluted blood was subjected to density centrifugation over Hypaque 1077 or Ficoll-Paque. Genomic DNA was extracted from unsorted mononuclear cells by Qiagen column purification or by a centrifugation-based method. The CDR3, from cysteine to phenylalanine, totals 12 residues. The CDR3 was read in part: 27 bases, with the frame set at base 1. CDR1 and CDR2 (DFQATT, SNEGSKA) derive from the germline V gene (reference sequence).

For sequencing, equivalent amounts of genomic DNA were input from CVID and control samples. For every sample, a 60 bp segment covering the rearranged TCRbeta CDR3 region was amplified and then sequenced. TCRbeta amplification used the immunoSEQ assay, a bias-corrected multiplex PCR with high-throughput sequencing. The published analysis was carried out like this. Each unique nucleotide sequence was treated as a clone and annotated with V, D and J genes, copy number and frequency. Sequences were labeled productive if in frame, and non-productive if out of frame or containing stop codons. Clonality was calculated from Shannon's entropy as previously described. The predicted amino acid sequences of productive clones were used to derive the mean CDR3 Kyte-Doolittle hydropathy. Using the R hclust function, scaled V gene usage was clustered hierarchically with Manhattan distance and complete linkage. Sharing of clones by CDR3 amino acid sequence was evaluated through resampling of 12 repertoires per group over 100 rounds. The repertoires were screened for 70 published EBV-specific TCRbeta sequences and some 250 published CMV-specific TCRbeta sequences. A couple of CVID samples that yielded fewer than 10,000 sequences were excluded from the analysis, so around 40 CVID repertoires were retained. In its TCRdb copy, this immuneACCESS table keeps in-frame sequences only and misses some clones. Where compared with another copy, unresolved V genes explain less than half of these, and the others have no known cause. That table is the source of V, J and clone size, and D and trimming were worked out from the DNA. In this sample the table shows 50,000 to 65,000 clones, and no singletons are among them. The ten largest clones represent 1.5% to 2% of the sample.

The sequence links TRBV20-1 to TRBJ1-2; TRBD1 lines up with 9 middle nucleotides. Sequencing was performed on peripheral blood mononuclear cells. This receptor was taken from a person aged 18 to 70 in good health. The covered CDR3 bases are TGCAGTGCTAGGGGACAGGGTGAGGGC. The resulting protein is CSARGQGEG. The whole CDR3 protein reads CSARGQGEGYTF.